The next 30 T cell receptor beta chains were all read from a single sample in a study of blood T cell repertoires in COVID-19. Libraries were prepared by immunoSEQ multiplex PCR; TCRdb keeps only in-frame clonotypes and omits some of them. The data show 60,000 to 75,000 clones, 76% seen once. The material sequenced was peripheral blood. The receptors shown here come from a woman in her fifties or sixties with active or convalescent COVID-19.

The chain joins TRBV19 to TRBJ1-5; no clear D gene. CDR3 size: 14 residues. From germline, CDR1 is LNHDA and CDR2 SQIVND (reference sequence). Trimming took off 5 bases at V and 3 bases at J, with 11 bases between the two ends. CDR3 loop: CASSYIRTNQPQHF. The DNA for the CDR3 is TGTGCCAGTAGTTACATCAGAACCAATCAGCCCCAGCATTTT. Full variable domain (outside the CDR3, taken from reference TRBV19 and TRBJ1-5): DGGITQSPKYLFRKEGQNVTLSCEQNLNHDAMYWYRQDPGQGLRLIYYSQIVNDFQKGDIAEGYSVSREKKESFPLTVTSAQKNPTAFYLCASSYIRTNQPQHFGDGTRLSIL.

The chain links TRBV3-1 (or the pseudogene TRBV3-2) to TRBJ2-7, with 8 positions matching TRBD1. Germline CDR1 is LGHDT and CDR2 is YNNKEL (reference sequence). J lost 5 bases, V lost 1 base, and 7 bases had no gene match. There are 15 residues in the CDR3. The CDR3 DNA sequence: TGTGCCAGCAGCCAAGGAACAGGGGGGATCGACGAGCAGTACTTC. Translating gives CASSQGTGGIDEQYF.

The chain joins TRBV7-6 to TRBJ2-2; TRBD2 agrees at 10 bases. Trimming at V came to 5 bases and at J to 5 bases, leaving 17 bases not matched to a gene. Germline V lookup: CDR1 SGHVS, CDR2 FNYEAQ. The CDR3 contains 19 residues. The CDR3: CASSPWAWLAGEETGELFF. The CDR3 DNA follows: TGTGCCAGCAGCCCGTGGGCCTGGCTAGCGGGAGAGGAAACCGGGGAGCTGTTTTTT.

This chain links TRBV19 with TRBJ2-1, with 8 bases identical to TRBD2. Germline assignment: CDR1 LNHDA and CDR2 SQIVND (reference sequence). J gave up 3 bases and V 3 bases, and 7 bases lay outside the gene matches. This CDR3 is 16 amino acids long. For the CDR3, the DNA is TGTGCCAGTAGTATTGATACTAGCGGAATCTACAATGAGCAGTTCTTC. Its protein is CASSIDTSGIYNEQFF.

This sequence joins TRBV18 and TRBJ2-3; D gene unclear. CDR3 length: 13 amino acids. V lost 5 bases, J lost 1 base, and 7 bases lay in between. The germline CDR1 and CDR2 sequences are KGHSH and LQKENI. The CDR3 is CASSATRTDTQYF. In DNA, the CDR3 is TGTGCCAGCTCAGCTACTCGCACAGATACGCAGTATTTT.

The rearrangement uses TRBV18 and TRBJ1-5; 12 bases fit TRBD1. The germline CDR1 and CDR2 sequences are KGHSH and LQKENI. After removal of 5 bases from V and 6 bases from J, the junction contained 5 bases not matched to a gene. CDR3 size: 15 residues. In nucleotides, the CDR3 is TGTGCCAGCTCAACTGGGACAGGGGGCGGTCAGCCCCAGCATTTT. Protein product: CASSTGTGGGQPQHF.

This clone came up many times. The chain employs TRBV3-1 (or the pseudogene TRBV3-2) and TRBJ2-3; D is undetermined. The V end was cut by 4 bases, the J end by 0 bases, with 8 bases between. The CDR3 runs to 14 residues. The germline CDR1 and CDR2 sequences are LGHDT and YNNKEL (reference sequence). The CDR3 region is CASSPTTSTDTQYF. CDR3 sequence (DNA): TGTGCCAGCAGCCCTACCACTAGCACAGATACGCAGTATTTT.

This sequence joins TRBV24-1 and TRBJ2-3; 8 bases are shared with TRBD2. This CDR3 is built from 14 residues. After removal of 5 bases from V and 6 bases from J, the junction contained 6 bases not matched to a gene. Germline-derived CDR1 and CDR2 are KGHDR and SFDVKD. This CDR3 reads CATSAREGVDTQYF. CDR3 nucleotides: TGTGCCACCAGTGCCCGGGAGGGGGTTGATACGCAGTATTTT.

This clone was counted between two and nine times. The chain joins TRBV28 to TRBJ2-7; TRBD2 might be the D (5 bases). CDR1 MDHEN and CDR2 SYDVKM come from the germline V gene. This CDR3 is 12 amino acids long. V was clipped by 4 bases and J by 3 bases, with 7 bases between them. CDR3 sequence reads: CASSSGVYEQYF. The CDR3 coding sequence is TGTGCCAGCAGTTCCGGGGTCTACGAGCAGTACTTC.

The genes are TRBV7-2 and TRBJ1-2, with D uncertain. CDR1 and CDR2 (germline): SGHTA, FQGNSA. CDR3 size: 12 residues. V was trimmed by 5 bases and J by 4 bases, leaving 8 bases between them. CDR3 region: CASSGRGYGYTF. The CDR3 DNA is TGTGCCAGCAGCGGACGGGGCTATGGCTACACCTTC.

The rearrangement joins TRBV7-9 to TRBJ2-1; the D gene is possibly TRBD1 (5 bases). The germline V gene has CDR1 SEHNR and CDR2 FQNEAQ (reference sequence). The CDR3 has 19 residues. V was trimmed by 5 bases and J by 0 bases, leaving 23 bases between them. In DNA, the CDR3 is TGTGCCAGCAGCCCTACCTGGGGCCAGCGTGCAAGCTCCTACAATGAGCAGTTCTTC. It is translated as CASSPTWGQRASSYNEQFF.

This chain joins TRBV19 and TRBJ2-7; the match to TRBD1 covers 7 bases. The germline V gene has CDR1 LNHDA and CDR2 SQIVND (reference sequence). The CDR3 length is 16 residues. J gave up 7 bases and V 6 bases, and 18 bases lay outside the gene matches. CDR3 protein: CASSTLPGQTLGEQYF. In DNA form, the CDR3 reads TGTGCCAGTAGCACACTACCGGGACAGACCCTTGGAGAGCAGTACTTC.

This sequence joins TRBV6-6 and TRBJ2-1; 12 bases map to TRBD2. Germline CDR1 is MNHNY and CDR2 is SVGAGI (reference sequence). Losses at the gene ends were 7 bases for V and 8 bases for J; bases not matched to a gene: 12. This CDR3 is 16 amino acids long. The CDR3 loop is CASKHPTSGGVDEQFF. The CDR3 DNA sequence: TGTGCCAGCAAACACCCGACTAGCGGGGGTGTGGATGAGCAGTTCTTC.

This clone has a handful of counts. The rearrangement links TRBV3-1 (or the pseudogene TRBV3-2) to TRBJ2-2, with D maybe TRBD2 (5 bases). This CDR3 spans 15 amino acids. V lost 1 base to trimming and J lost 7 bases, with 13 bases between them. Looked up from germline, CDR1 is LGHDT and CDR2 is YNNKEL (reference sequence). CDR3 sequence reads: CASSQVGVAVGELFF. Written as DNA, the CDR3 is TGTGCCAGCAGCCAAGTCGGGGTGGCGGTCGGGGAGCTGTTTTTT.

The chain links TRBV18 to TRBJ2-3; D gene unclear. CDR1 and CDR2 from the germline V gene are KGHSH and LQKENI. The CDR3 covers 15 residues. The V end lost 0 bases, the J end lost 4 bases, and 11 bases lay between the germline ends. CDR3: CASSPPTGRADTQYF. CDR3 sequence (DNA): TGTGCCAGCTCACCACCGACTGGTCGGGCAGATACGCAGTATTTT.

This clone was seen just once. The CDR3 sequence: CASSPPRLAGLYNEQFF. CDR3 sequence (DNA): TGTGCCAGCAGTCCCCCAAGGCTAGCGGGACTGTACAATGAGCAGTTCTTC. The chain joins TRBV27 to TRBJ2-1; TRBD2 matches 9 bases. CDR3 length equals 17 residues. V trimming: 5 bases; J trimming: 4 bases; junction bases outside the gene matches: 12. Looked up from germline, CDR1 is MNHEY and CDR2 is SMNVEV (reference sequence).

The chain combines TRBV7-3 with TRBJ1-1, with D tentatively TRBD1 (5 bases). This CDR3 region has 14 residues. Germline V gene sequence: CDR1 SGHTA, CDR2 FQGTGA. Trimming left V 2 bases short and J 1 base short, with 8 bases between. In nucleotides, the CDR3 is TGTGCCAGCAGCTTATTAGGGGAGAACACTGAAGCTTTCTTT. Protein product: CASSLLGENTEAFF.

CDR3 nucleotides: TGTGCCAGCAGCCCCACGCCGGGAAATTCCTACGAGCAGTACTTC. Protein: CASSPTPGNSYEQYF. This chain joins TRBV7-2 and TRBJ2-7, with D tentatively TRBD2 (5 bases). The CDR3 sequence is 15 residues long. The V and J ends lost 5 bases and 1 base respectively, with 15 bases between them. Germline V gene sequence: CDR1 SGHTA, CDR2 FQGNSA.

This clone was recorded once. CDR3 sequence reads: CASSPLGLAGFSEQYF. For the CDR3, the DNA is TGCGCCAGCAGCCCTTTGGGACTAGCGGGGTTTTCTGAGCAGTACTTC. This chain uses TRBV5-1 with TRBJ2-7; TRBD2 agrees at 13 bases. V lost 4 bases to trimming and J lost 7 bases; unmatched junction nucleotides: 11. The CDR3 is made up of 16 amino acids. CDR1 and CDR2 (germline): SGHRS, YFSETQ.

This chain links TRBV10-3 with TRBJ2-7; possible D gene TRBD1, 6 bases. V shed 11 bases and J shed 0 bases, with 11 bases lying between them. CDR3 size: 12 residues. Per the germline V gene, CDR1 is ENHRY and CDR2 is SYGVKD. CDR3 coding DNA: TGTGCCTCCTCGGACAGCTCCTACGAGCAGTACTTC. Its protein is CASSDSSYEQYF.

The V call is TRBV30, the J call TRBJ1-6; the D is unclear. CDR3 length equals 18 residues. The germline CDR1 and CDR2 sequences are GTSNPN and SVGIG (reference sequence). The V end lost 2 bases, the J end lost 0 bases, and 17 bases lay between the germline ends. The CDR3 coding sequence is TGTGCCTGGAGTAAGACCCTGGACTCTAGCTCCTATAATTCACCCCTCCACTTT. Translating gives CAWSKTLDSSSYNSPLHF.

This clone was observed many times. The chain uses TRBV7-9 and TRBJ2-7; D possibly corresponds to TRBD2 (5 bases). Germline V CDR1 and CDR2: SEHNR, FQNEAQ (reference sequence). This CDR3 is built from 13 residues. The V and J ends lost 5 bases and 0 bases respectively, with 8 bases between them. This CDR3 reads CASSGGRSYEQYF. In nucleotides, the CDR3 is TGTGCCAGCAGCGGAGGACGCTCCTACGAGCAGTACTTC.

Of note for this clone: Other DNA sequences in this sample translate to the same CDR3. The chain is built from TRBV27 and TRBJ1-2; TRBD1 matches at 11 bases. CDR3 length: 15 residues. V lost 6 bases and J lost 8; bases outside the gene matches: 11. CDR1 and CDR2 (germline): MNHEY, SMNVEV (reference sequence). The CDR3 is CASREGGTGGNGYTF. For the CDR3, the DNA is TGTGCCAGCAGAGAGGGGGGGACAGGGGGAAACGGCTACACCTTC.

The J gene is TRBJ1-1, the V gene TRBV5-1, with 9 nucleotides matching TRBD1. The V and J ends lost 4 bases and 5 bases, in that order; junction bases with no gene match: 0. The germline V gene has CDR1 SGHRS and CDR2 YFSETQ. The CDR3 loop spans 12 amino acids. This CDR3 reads CASSGTGTEAFF. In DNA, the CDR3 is TGCGCCAGCAGCGGGACAGGGACTGAAGCTTTCTTT.

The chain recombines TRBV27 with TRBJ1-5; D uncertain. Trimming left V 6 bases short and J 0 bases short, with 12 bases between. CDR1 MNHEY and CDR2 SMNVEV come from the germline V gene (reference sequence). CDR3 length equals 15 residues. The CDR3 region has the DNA TGTGCCAGCAGCCCCACCCCCTATAGCAATCAGCCCCAGCATTTT. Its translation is CASSPTPYSNQPQHF.

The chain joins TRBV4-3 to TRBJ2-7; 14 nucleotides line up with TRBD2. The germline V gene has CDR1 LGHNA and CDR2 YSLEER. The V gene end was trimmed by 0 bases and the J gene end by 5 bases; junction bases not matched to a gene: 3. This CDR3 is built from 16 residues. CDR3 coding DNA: TGCGCCAGCAGCCAAGAGGGACTAGCGGGAGTTAACGAGCAGTACTTC. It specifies CASSQEGLAGVNEQYF.

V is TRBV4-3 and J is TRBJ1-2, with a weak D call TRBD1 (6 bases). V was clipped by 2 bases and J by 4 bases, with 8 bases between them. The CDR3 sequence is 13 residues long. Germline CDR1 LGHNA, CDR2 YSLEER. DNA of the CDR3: TGCGCCAGCAGCCAATTCAGGGGCTATGGCTACACCTTC. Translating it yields CASSQFRGYGYTF.

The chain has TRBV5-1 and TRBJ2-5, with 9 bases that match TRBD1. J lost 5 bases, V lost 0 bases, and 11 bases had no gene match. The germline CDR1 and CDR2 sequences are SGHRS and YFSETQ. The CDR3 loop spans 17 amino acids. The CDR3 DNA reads TGCGCCAGCAGCTTGGGAAGGGGGACAGGGAGAGACGAGACCCAGTACTTC. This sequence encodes CASSLGRGTGRDETQYF.

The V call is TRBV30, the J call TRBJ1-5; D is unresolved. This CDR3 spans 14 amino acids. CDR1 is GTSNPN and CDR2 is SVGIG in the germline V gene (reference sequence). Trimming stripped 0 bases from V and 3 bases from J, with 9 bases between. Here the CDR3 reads CAWSVGRDNQPQHF. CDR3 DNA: TGTGCCTGGAGTGTTGGGCGGGACAATCAGCCCCAGCATTTT.

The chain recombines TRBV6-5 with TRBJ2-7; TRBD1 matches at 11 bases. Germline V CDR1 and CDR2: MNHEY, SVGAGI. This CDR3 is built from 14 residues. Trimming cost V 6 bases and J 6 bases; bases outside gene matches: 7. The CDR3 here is CASRPGTGGIEQYF. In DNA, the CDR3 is TGTGCCAGCAGGCCCGGGACAGGGGGAATCGAGCAGTACTTC.